Reported below is one T cell receptor beta chain. V gave up 3 bases and J gave up 2 bases; unmatched junction bases: 3. CDR3 length: 15 residues. Germline-derived CDR1 and CDR2 are SGHTA and FQGNSA. Original processing notes: Using reference gene primer amplification, nucleated cell counts were estimated. The protocol was immunoSEQ multiplex PCR, while the TCRdb copy is restricted to in-frame clones and leaves out a portion. V, J and clone size are taken as reported in that table, and D and trimming were inferred from the DNA itself. The sample carries 160,000 or so clones, roughly 90% recorded once. This sample is drawn from a study of blood T cell repertoires in COVID-19. Study-wide context: T cells, B-cell-depleted T cells, or PBMCs supplied cDNA or gDNA.

V is TRBV7-2 and J is TRBJ2-7, with TRBD2 matching over 11 bases. The TCR originated in a man in his fifties or sixties with acute or convalescent COVID-19. The sequenced sample was peripheral blood. The CDR3 coding sequence is TGTGCCAGCAGCTTGGGGACTAGCGGCACCTACGAGCAGTACTTC. Translating gives CASSLGTSGTYEQYF. Looking up the rest from reference TRBV7-2 and TRBJ2-7 gives the full variable domain: GAGVSQSPSNKVTEKGKDVELRCDPISGHTALYWYRQSLGQGLEFLIYFQGNSAPDKSGLPSDRFSAERTGGSVSTLTIQRTQQEDSAVYLCASSLGTSGTYEQYFGPGTRLTVT.